These 2 T cell receptor beta chains came from one sample sequenced in a study of PD-L1 blockade in urothelial cancer. Only in-frame clones appear in the TCRdb table, and some are missing; sequencing was by immunoSEQ multiplex PCR. The repertoire has around 86,000 clones, roughly 80% of them found once; the top ten carry 5.5% to 7.5%. Stated time point: pretreatment peripheral blood. Sequences were derived from PBMCs, sampled around atezolizumab (anti-PD-L1) treatment. The source of these receptors is a man in his forties with urothelial cancer.

V usage is TRBV27 and J usage is TRBJ1-4; 8 bases align to TRBD1. This CDR3 contains 16 residues. CDR1 and CDR2 (germline): MNHEY, SMNVEV (reference sequence). V shed 7 bases, J shed 3 bases, and the junction held 10 bases outside the gene matches. CDR3 bases: TGTGCCAGCAAGGAAAGCAGGGGGCGATCTAATGAAAAACTGTTTTTT. Translated: CASKESRGRSNEKLFF.

The V and J genes are TRBV27 and TRBJ1-2; weak D call: TRBD1 (6 bases). The CDR3 totals 16 residues. Trimming took 7 bases from V and 2 from J, leaving 20 bases between them. Germline V gives CDR1 MNHEY, CDR2 SMNVEV (reference sequence). DNA for the CDR3: TGTGCCAGCAAATTACAAGGGGGAGGGGGAAACTATGGCTACACCTTC. It yields the protein CASKLQGGGGNYGYTF.